The text below deals with one T cell receptor (beta chain). A few counts support this clonotype. Its cognate antigen has yet to be identified. Within one base of it there is no much larger clone, and no base qualities were kept. The library was obtained by 5' RACE. For sequencing, an Illumina HiSeq 2500 was employed. A second PCR of about 7 to 12 cycles was performed with a sample-barcoded 5' primer and a J-beta primer mix. A template-switch 5' adaptor carrying 12 random nucleotides introduced a unique molecular identifier onto each TCR beta cDNA molecule. At least 2.5 million CDR3-containing paired-end reads were obtained from each sample. All of the RNA was converted into first-strand cDNA using the Mint cDNA synthesis kit, with a TRBC-specific oligonucleotide serving as the primer. After uracil-DNA glycosylase treatment, a first 18-cycle PCR used universal primers M1SS and BC2_uni_R on all cDNA. Per the authors' processing: For normalization, 1 million high-quality reads were randomly selected from each sample, with every read carrying a distinct molecular identifier. Reads with shared molecular identifiers were discarded instead of being binned into consensus sequences. CDR3 identification, clonotype clustering and error correction used MiTCR with a Q25 quality threshold and the strictest error-elimination algorithm. A nonparametric unseen species model with Euler transformation was used to estimate lower-bound total TCR beta diversity. TCRdb's own reprocessing of the public reads used fastp at Q25 and MiXCR and kept productive beta chains. Here each entry gathers all rows of one CDR3 protein and keeps the most common genes and DNA. The V and J calls were not made by the authors but by TCRdb's processing. This sample has hundreds of thousands of distinct CDR3 sequences in its table, and 58% of those were observed once. Approximately 40% of the sample belongs to the ten largest clones.

The sample comes from a study of blood T cells in healthy people across ages (dated by TCRdb to the mid-2010s). Regarding the research as a whole: In model experiments, roughly one uniquely barcoded TCR beta cDNA molecule per two T cells was captured by template switching. Using deep sequencing normalized with unique cDNA molecular identifiers, the study measured how TCR beta repertoire diversity changes with age. The donors were split into four age groups: young (average about 15 years), middle-aged (39), aged (approximately 59) and long-lived (82). To avoid experimental bias, donors of different ages were distributed randomly across sequencing lanes. The study analyzed two additional independent replicas of 1 million unique cDNA reads from the same blood draw for two donors, one aged 18 to 30 and one aged 80 or older.

The 35 to 40 donors, aged about 6 to 100 years, were systemically healthy Caucasian individuals from Russia. Ten milliliters of peripheral blood were drawn from each donor into EDTA-treated Vacutainer tubes. Ficoll-Paque density-gradient centrifugation was used to isolate PBMCs, with at least 6.5 million per sample. Trizol reagent was used to extract total RNA from the PBMCs, yielding at least 5 micrograms per sample. The percentages of naive CD45RAhigh/CD27high T cells were determined by flow cytometry on a PBMC aliquot from every donor. Beyond this particular receptor, the publication reports: The percentage of naive T cells measured by flow cytometry correlated strongly with observed TCR beta diversity. Since profiling was done on bulk unsorted PBMCs, naive and antigen-experienced compartments could not be conclusively compared. The long-lived group showed more naive CD4+ T cells, fewer expanded clones and increased TCR diversity than the aged group, suggesting age selection. The CMV infection status of donors was not known, potentially confounding age-related changes in expanded clonotypes. As age increased, observed TCR beta diversity per million T cells dropped in a roughly linear way, and a significant reduction was already evident by age 40. Estimates of total diversity based on one million sequenced T cells were considered lower bounds and underestimates.

CDR1 SEHNR and CDR2 FQNEAQ were looked up in the germline V gene (reference sequence). The CDR3 spans 20 residues, from the cysteine through the phenylalanine. Only the CDR3 DNA stays, 60 bases, in frame from base 1. Trimming takes 5 bases from V and 0 bases from J, and the germline ends sit 23 bases apart. The chain couples TRBV7-9 to TRBJ2-6, with the D call perhaps TRBD1 or TRBD2, as 6 bases match in each case. Sample: blood. The clonotype originates from a man in his 60s in good health. The CDR3 has the sequence CASSLVGGVLALSGANVLTF. The DNA sequence is as follows: TGTGCCAGCAGCCTCGTCGGGGGCGTGTTGGCCCTCTCTGGGGCCAACGTCCTGACTTTC.